This T cell receptor beta chain was found in a study of T-cell memory formation after mild COVID-19. Overall study results and limits: Clones that contracted from day 15 to 85 had balanced CD4/CD8; later expanders were CD4+ biased.

From the 5' RACE reads, TCRdb called clonotypes with MiXCR, one entry per CDR3 protein. The data hold about 320,000 distinct CDR3 sequences, with roughly an eighth observed a single time. The V end lost 6 bases, the J end lost 10 bases, and 16 bases lay between the germline ends. This CDR3 has 13 residues. With respect to this clonotype: Its matching antigen is unknown.

This receptor was obtained from a man aged 18 to 29 who had mild COVID-19 (a few samples of this study predate the infection). Cell type and time point are not known. Sequencing used PBMCs or a T cell subset sorted from them (not recorded which). The chain joins TRBV12-3 or TRBV12-4 to TRBJ2-1; D gene unclear. CDR3: CASSPYRRGEQFF. The CDR3 DNA sequence: TGTGCCAGCAGCCCCTACCGGCGAGGCGAGCAGTTCTTC.